This T cell receptor beta chain was sequenced in a study of T cell repertoires in cytomegalovirus infection. As for the study in general: Peptides in the study included HLA-C-restricted and HLA-B-restricted CMV epitopes. TCR beta signatures that were public indicated CMV infection and matching HLA type.

The V end lost 7 bases, the J end lost 12 bases, and 20 bases lay between the germline ends. The CDR3 length is 13 residues. Germline loops: CDR1 LNHDA, CDR2 SQIVND (reference sequence). TCRdb reanalysed the reads using MiXCR and keeps one entry per CDR3 protein. Among roughly 500,000 distinct CDR3 sequences, about 33% were seen once, and the ten largest hold 15% to 20%. General study results and limits: Cumulative frequency (of public TCR beta family members) identified carriers of CMV plus the relevant HLA. In two of eight donors, the top clonotype was HLA-C-restricted CMV-specific.

This clonotype was picked up a small number of times. The antigen is unknown. This chain connects TRBV19 to TRBJ2-3; maybe TRBD2 (5 bases). The sequencing used cultured PBMCs, collected from culture after CMV antigen stimulation. The receptor's source is a human donor in good health (CMV status not recorded). Some clones in this sample may be carry-over from other donors' samples. The CDR3 is CASTPSEQTTQYF. Here the CDR3 DNA reads TGTGCCAGTACCCCAAGCGAACAGACTACCCAGTATTTT.